Following are 2 T cell receptor beta chains from one sample sequenced in a study of blood T cells in healthy people across ages. A second PCR, run for roughly 7 to 11 cycles, used a sample-barcoded 5' primer plus a J-beta primer mix. TCRdb independently ran MiXCR on the 5' RACE reads; one entry per CDR3 protein. Altogether fewer than 2,000,000 distinct CDR3 sequences are present, 39% being singletons, with the ten largest covering 20% to 25%. Sequencing was done on a sample of blood. The receptors were gathered from a human donor in good health.

This chain connects TRBV29-1 to TRBJ2-2; 7 nucleotides agree with TRBD1. Germline V gene data show CDR1 as SQVTM and CDR2 as ANQGSEA. V lost 7 bases, J lost 1 base, and 9 bases stayed unmatched. CDR3 size: 15 residues. This chain's CDR3 is CSARPTGMNTGELFF. The CDR3 DNA reads as TGCAGCGCTCGCCCGACAGGGATGAACACCGGGGAGCTGTTTTTT.

Note on this clonotype: A much larger clone lies a single base off, so this may be a read error. Since the CDR3 does not end with the conserved phenylalanine or tryptophan, this likely comes from a read error. The genes are TRBV6-5 and TRBJ2-7; 7 bases are a match to TRBD1. The V segment lost 5 bases and the J segment 3 bases; nucleotides outside the gene matches: 7. Germline V gene lookup returns CDR1 MNHEY and CDR2 SVGAGI. The CDR3 contains 14 residues. For the CDR3, the DNA is TGTGCCAGCAGTAGGGACAGAAGTTTCTACGAGCAGTACTGC. It yields the protein CASSRDRSFYEQYC.